Presented here are 15 T cell receptor beta chains from one specimen sequenced in a study of CD8+CD57+ T cells in acquired aplastic anemia. Whoever was chosen for sequencing had shown CD8+CD57+ cell expansion by flow cytometry. Profiles of TCR beta VDJ and CDR3 were generated from a genomic DNA template. TCRdb processed the reads anew with MiXCR; each CDR3 protein has one entry. The sample lists a few hundred thousand distinct CDR3 sequences, approximately 51% occurring once. Sequencing used sorted CD4+, CD8+, or CD8+CD57+ T cells (not recorded which) from PBMCs. Every receptor here comes from a human donor with aplastic anemia.

The rearrangement uses TRBV2 and TRBJ2-7; possible D gene TRBD2, 5 bases. The V gene's germline CDR1 is SNHLY and CDR2 FYNNEI. This CDR3 is built from 13 residues. Between the trimmed V and J ends, which lost 6 bases and 6 bases, there was a span of 15 bases. The CDR3 spells CASSLARALEQYF. CDR3 bases: TGTGCCAGCAGCTTAGCGAGGGCCCTCGAGCAGTACTTC.

For this clonotype: With a much larger clone just one base away, this may be a read error. V is TRBV5-1 and J is TRBJ1-5; D is possibly TRBD1 (6 bases). The CDR3 consists of 14 residues. Germline V gene data show CDR1 as SGHRS and CDR2 as YFSETQ. The CDR3 DNA reads TGCGCCAGCAGCTGGGACAACCCCAATCGGCCCCAGCATTTT. Amino acids: CASSWDNPNRPQHF.

A remark on this clonotype: A much larger clone lies a single base off, so this may be a read error. As DNA, the CDR3 is TGTGCCAGCGGTGAAGTGGGGTATCAGCCCCAGCATTTT. Amino acids: CASGEVGYQPQHF. The chain recombines TRBV6-1 with TRBJ1-5; D remains unclear. The CDR3 is made up of 13 amino acids. Germline V gene sequence: CDR1 MNHNS, CDR2 SASEGT.

At least ten counts were recorded for this clonotype. The genes are TRBV9 and TRBJ2-1; no clear D. This CDR3 has 14 residues. Germline lookup yields CDR1 SGDLS and CDR2 YYNGEE. Trimming shortened V by 3 bases and J by 5 bases, and 12 bases separated the two germline ends. The CDR3 bases are TGTGCCAGCAGCGACTCGGACCCACACAATGAGCAGTTCTTC. Translation gives CASSDSDPHNEQFF.

The chain employs TRBV29-1 and TRBJ1-2, with D possibly being TRBD1 (6 bases). V was clipped by 0 bases and J by 4 bases, with 18 bases between them. The CDR3 is made up of 16 amino acids. Germline values: CDR1 SQVTM, CDR2 ANQGSEA. CDR3 region: CSVEDRQGTTLYGYTF. For the CDR3, the DNA is TGCAGCGTTGAAGATCGCCAGGGGACTACTCTCTATGGCTACACCTTC.

The chain has TRBV20-1 and TRBJ1-2, with D uncertain. V was clipped by 3 bases and J by 3 bases, with 11 bases between them. The germline CDR1 and CDR2 sequences are DFQATT and SNEGSKA (reference sequence). The CDR3 is 13 amino acids. CDR3 loop: CSASGVADYGYTF. The CDR3 DNA reads as TGCAGTGCTAGTGGGGTAGCGGACTATGGCTACACCTTC.

A single count supports this clonotype. The chain joins TRBV20-1 to TRBJ2-2, with D possibly matching TRBD1 (5 bases). The germline CDR1 and CDR2 sequences are DFQATT and SNEGSKA (reference sequence). The CDR3 contains 13 residues. The V gene lost 2 bases and the J gene lost 9 bases, with 13 bases spanning the gap. The CDR3 region has the DNA TGCAGTGCTAGAAGTTTCGTGGACAGGGAGCTGTTTTTT. It specifies CSARSFVDRELFF.

This clonotype was found many times. This chain uses TRBV7-2 with TRBJ1-6; no reliable D call. In germline, CDR1 is SGHTA, CDR2 FQGNSA. The length of the CDR3 is 16 residues. Trimming pared 1 base from V and 3 bases from J, leaving 10 bases between. CDR3 protein: CASSLVRVVYNSPLHF. In nucleotides, the CDR3 is TGTGCCAGCAGCTTAGTCCGGGTCGTCTATAATTCACCCCTCCACTTT.

The sample holds many counts of this clonotype. The rearrangement joins TRBV7-9 to TRBJ2-5; 7 bases line up with TRBD1. Trimming cost V 5 bases and J 3 bases; bases outside gene matches: 3. CDR1 SEHNR and CDR2 FQNEAQ come from the germline V gene (reference sequence). The CDR3 has 13 residues. The CDR3 DNA sequence: TGTGCCAGCAGCAGAGGACAGGAAGAGACCCAGTACTTC. Amino acids: CASSRGQEETQYF.

The chain uses TRBV20-1 and TRBJ1-2; TRBD1 aligns across 9 bases. The CDR3 loop spans 11 amino acids. Germline CDR1 is DFQATT and CDR2 is SNEGSKA (reference sequence). Germline trimming cut 5 bases from V and 7 bases from J; bases unmatched to any gene: 2. CDR3 DNA: TGCAGTGCTCTACAGGGGGCTGGCTACACCTTC. It encodes CSALQGAGYTF.

The chain links TRBV10-3 to TRBJ2-7; D assignment may be TRBD1 or TRBD2 (6 bases each). This CDR3 contains 14 residues. With 4 bases removed from V and 6 bases from J, the gap between germline ends came to 16 bases. Germline-derived CDR1 and CDR2 are ENHRY and SYGVKD. CDR3 DNA: TGTGCCATCAGTGCGTGGACGGGGGCGGTCGAGCAGTACTTC. Its translation is CAISAWTGAVEQYF.

This clonotype was detected ten times or more. The rearrangement links TRBV12-3 or TRBV12-4 to TRBJ1-1; 7 bases are a match to TRBD1. Trimming removed 4 bases from V and 9 bases from J; junction bases left unmatched: 17. CDR3 length equals 16 residues. In DNA form, the CDR3 reads TGTGCCAGCAGTTGGGGGGGGCGGGACAGCCTACCCAAAGCTTTCTTT. This codes for CASSWGGRDSLPKAFF.

This rearrangement joins TRBV2 to TRBJ2-7; D could derive from TRBD1 or TRBD2 (5 bases each). The CDR3 runs to 14 residues. In germline, CDR1 is SNHLY, CDR2 FYNNEI. The V end lost 1 base, the J end lost 2 bases, and 9 bases lay between the germline ends. The CDR3 loop reads CASSEEMGAYEQYF. The CDR3 DNA follows: TGTGCCAGCAGTGAAGAGATGGGGGCCTACGAGCAGTACTTC.

This clonotype was recorded a few times. This CDR3 reads CATSGTEAEKLFF. DNA of the CDR3: TGTGCCACCTCCGGGACTGAAGCTGAAAAACTGTTTTTT. V and J are TRBV10-3 and TRBJ1-4; D may be TRBD1 (5 bases). This CDR3 region has 13 residues. Germline lookup yields CDR1 ENHRY and CDR2 SYGVKD. Trimming left V 10 bases short and J 7 bases short, with 16 bases between.

This clonotype was recorded only once. This rearrangement joins TRBV18 to TRBJ1-1; D remains ambiguous. The germline CDR1 and CDR2 sequences are KGHSH and LQKENI. The CDR3 runs to 9 residues. Trimming shortened V by 2 bases and J by 14 bases, and 6 bases separated the two germline ends. The CDR3 is CASSPGAFF. For the CDR3, the DNA is TGTGCCAGCTCACCAGGAGCCTTCTTT.